The entry below describes one T cell receptor (beta chain). The source of the sample is a study of blood T cell repertoires in COVID-19. About the study: Sites across the United States, Italy and Spain contributed samples from acute and convalescent COVID-19.

Those enrolled in Seattle joined during active infection and were followed longitudinally afterward. Original analysis: The assay estimated nucleated cells by amplifying reference gene primers. The method was immunoSEQ multiplex PCR; TCRdb's version includes in-frame clones alone and lacks a portion of them. V and J calls and clone size are copied from that table; D and trimming were computed from the DNA. The table lists around 180,000 clones, around 80% of them singletons. J was trimmed by 1 base and V by 5 bases; bases with no gene match: 12. The CDR3 contains 17 residues. Looked up from germline, CDR1 is MNHNY and CDR2 is SVGAGI (reference sequence).

The material sequenced was peripheral blood. The chain carries TRBV6-6 and TRBJ2-7, with 9 nucleotides matching TRBD1. This receptor was taken from a woman aged 80 or over with COVID-19, enrolled during active disease. CDR3 sequence reads: CASSQRVGTGSSYEQYF. CDR3 bases: TGTGCCAGCAGTCAAAGGGTTGGGACAGGGAGTTCCTACGAGCAGTACTTC.